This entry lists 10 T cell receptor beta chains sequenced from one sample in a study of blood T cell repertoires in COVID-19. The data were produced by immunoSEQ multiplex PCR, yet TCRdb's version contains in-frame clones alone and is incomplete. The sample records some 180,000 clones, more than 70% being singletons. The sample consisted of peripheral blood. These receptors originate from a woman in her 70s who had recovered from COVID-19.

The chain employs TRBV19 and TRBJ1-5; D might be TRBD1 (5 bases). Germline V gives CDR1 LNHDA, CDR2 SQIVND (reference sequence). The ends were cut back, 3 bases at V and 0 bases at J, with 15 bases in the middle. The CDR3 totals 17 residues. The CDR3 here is CASSIRRARYSNQPQHF. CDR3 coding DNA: TGTGCCAGTAGTATCCGCAGGGCCCGTTATAGCAATCAGCCCCAGCATTTT.

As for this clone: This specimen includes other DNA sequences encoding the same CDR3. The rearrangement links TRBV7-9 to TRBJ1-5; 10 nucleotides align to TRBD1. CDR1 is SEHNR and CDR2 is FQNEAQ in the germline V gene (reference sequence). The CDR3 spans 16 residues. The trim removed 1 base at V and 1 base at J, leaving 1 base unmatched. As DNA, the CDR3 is TGTGCCAGCAGCTTAGGGACAGGGGGGAGCAATCAGCCCCAGCATTTT. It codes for CASSLGTGGSNQPQHF.

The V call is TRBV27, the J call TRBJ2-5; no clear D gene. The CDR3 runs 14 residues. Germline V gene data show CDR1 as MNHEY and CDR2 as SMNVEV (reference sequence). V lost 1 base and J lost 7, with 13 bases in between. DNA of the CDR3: TGTGCCAGCAGTTTATATAACACCCCGGGGACCCAGTACTTC. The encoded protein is CASSLYNTPGTQYF.

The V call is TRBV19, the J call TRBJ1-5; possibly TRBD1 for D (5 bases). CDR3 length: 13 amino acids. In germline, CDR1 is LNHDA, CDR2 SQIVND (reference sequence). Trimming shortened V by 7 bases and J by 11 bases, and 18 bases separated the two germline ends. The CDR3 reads CASTKGAQGAQHF. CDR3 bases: TGTGCCAGTACCAAAGGGGCGCAAGGGGCCCAGCATTTT.

The CDR3 is CASSSREEAFF. In nucleotides, the CDR3 is TGTGCCAGCAGTTCCAGGGAAGAAGCTTTCTTT. The chain carries TRBV12-3 or TRBV12-4 and TRBJ1-1; D is possibly TRBD1 (5 bases). V was clipped by 4 bases and J by 8 bases, with 8 bases between them. The CDR3 is 11 amino acids.

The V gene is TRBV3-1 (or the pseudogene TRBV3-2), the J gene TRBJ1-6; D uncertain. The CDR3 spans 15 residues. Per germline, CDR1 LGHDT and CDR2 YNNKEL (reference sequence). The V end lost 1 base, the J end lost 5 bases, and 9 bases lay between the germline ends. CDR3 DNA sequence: TGTGCCAGCAGCCAAGGGATGGGAGATAATTCACCCCTCCACTTT. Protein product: CASSQGMGDNSPLHF.

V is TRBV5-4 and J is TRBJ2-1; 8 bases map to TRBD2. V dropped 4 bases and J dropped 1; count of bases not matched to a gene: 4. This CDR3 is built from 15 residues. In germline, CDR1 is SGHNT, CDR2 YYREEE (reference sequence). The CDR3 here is CASSPRGGSYNEQFF. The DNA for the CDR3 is TGTGCCAGCAGCCCACGGGGGGGGTCCTACAATGAGCAGTTCTTC.

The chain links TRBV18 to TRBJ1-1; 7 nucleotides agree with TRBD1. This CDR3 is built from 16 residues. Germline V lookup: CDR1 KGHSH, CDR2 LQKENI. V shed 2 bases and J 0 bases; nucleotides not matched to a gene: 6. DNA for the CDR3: TGTGCCAGCTCACCAGGGCCGACAGGGCTGAACACTGAAGCTTTCTTT. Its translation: CASSPGPTGLNTEAFF. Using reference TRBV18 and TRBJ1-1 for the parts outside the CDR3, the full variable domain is NAGVMQNPRHLVRRRGQEARLRCSPMKGHSHVYWYRQLPEEGLKFMVYLQKENIIDESGMPKERFSAEFPKEGPSILRIQQVVRGDSAAYFCASSPGPTGLNTEAFFGQGTRLTVV.

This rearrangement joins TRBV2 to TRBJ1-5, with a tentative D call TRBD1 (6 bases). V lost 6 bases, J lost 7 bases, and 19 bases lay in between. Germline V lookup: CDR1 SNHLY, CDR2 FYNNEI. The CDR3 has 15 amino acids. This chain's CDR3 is CASRRATGKEQPQHF. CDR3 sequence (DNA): TGTGCCAGCAGGAGGGCGACAGGAAAGGAGCAGCCCCAGCATTTT.

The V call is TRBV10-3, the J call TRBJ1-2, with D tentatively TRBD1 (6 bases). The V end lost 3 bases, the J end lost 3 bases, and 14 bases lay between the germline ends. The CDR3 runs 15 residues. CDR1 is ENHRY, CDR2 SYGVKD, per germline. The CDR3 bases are TGTGCCATCAGTGACCGAACAGGGAGGGACTATGGCTACACCTTC. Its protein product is CAISDRTGRDYGYTF.